This T cell receptor (beta chain) derives from a study of blood T cell repertoires in COVID-19. Study as a whole: Some COVID-19 samples were acute and others convalescent; all came from the United States, Italy and Spain. The cDNA or gDNA used as material had been derived from T cells, B-cell-depleted T cells, or PBMCs.

This CDR3 spans 16 amino acids. Germline CDR1 is SGHRS and CDR2 is YFSETQ. J was trimmed by 1 base and V by 4 bases; bases with no gene match: 6. In the authors' methods: Reference gene primer amplification gave estimated nucleated cell counts. Clones were sequenced by immunoSEQ multiplex PCR, and TCRdb holds only the in-frame ones, with some missing. That table furnishes V, J and clone size, whereas the DNA furnished D and trimming. The profile shows about 190,000 clones, 80% to 90% of them singletons. The chain combines TRBV5-1 with TRBJ2-2; 8 nucleotides match TRBD1. The TCR sequence derives from a man aged 25 to 40 with acute or convalescent COVID-19. Sequencing used peripheral blood. DNA of the CDR3: TGCGCCAGCAGCCAAACCGGGACAGGGAACACCGGGGAGCTGTTTTTT. Its protein is CASSQTGTGNTGELFF.